The TCR beta chain under discussion was sequenced for a study of shared clonotypes between healthy human individuals. V shed 11 bases and J shed 3 bases, with 14 bases lying between them. Per germline, CDR1 SNHLY and CDR2 FYNNEI. This CDR3 has 12 amino acids. All donors qualified as healthy HIV-negative adults and had experienced no recent acute infections or vaccinations. Genomic DNA for unsorted samples was obtained from about 90 million PBMCs. Some clones are missing from TCRdb's copy, which holds only in-frame ones; the method was immunoSEQ multiplex PCR. This table holds some 530,000 clones, more than 65% found once.

The V gene is TRBV2, the J gene TRBJ2-7, with D maybe TRBD1 (6 bases). The sample taken for sequencing was PBMCs. The clonotype comes from a middle-aged woman in good health. Some clones in this sample may be carry-over from other donors' samples. The CDR3: CASLRGGYEQYF. CDR3 nucleotide sequence: TGTGCCTCCCTAAGAGGGGGCTACGAGCAGTACTTC.